The sequence of this T cell receptor beta chain was determined in a study of T cell clonotyping in hematopoietic cell transplantation. The study's findings and limits: After transplant, recipient diversity fell while pathologically expanded clonotypes grew through day 180.

Samples: about 28 days before transplant, then days 30, 100 and 180 after. CDR1 SGHAT and CDR2 FQNNGV come from the germline V gene. This CDR3 contains 15 residues. The V and J ends lost 5 bases and 0 bases respectively, with 12 bases between them. The table lists this clone with a count of one. Antigen: not known. Measured with immunoSEQ multiplex PCR; TCRdb has only the in-frame clones, and not every one. The sample has 10,000 to 11,000 clones; under 90% are singletons. Sequences were derived from PBMCs, sampled 180 days after allogeneic stem cell transplant. V usage is TRBV11-2 and J usage is TRBJ2-3, with a possible D match to TRBD1 (5 bases). This clonotype originated in a male patient in his sixties or seventies who had an allogeneic stem cell transplant from an unrelated donor, so the T cells may come from the graft donor. Some clones in this sample may be carry-over from other donors' samples. CDR3: CASSVNRWSTDTQYF. The CDR3 coding sequence is TGTGCCAGCAGCGTTAACAGGTGGAGCACAGATACGCAGTATTTT.